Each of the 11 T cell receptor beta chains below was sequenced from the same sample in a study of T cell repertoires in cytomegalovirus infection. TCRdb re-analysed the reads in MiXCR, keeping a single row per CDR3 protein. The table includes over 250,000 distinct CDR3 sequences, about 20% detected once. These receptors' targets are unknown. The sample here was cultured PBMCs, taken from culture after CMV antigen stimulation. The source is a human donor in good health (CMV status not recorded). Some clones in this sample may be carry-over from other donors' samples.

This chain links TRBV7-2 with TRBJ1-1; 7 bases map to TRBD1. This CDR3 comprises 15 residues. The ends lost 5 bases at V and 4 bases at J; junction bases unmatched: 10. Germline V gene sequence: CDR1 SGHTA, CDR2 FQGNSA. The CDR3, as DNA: TGTGCCAGCAGCATCCGACAGGGATGGGGCACTGAAGCTTTCTTT. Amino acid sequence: CASSIRQGWGTEAFF.

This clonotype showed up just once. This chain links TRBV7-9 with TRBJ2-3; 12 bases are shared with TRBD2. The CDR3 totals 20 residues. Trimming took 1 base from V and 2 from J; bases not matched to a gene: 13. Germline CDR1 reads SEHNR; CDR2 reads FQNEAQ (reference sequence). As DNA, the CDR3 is TGTGCCAGCAGCTTAGACGTGCTAGCGGGGGGGTCTTCGGACACAGATACGCAGTATTTT. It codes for CASSLDVLAGGSSDTDTQYF.

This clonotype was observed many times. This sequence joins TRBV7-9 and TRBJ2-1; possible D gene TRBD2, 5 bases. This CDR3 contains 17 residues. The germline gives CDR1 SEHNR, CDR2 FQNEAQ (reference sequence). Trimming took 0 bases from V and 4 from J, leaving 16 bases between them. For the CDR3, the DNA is TGTGCCAGCAGCTTAGCTACATGGGAGATGGGGTACAATGAGCAGTTCTTC. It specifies CASSLATWEMGYNEQFF.

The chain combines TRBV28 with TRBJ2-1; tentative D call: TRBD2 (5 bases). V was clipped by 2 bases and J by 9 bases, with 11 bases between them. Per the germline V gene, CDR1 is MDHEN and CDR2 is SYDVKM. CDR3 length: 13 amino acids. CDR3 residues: CASSLSGTSEQFF. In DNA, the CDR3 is TGTGCCAGCAGTTTAAGCGGTACAAGTGAGCAGTTCTTC.

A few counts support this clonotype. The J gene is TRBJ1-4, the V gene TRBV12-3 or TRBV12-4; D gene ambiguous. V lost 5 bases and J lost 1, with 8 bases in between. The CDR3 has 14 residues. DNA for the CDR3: TGTGCCAGCAGTGGTGGGGAAACTAATGAAAAACTGTTTTTT. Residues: CASSGGETNEKLFF.

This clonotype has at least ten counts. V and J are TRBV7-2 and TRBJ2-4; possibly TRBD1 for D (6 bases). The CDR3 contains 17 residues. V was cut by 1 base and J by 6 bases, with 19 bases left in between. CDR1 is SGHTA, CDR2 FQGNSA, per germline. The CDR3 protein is CASSLGKRGIPLNIQYF. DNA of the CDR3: TGTGCCAGCAGCTTAGGGAAAAGGGGGATCCCCCTAAACATTCAGTACTTC.

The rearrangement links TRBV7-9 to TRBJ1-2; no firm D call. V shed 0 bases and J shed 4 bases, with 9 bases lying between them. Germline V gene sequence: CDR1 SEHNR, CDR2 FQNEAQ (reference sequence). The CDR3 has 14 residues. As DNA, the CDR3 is TGTGCCAGCAGCTTAGCTTTACCCTCCTATGGCTACACCTTC. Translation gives CASSLALPSYGYTF.

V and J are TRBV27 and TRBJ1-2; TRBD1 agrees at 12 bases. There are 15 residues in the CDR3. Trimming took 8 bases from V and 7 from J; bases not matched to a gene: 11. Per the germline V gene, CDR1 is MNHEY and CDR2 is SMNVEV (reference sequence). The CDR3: CASGRTGTGGFGYTF. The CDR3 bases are TGTGCCAGCGGACGCACCGGGACAGGGGGCTTTGGCTACACCTTC.

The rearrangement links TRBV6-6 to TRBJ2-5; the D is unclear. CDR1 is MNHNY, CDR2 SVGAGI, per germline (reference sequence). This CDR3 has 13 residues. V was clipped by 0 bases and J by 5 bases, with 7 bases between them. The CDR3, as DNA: TGTGCCAGCAGTTACTCGATTTTGGAGACCCAGTACTTC. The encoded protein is CASSYSILETQYF.

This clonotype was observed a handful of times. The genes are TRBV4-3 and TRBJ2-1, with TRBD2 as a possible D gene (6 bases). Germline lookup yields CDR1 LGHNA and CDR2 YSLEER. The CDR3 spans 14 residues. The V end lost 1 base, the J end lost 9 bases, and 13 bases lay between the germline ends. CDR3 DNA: TGCGCCAGCAGCCAAGGGGACTCTCCCCGTGAGCAGTTCTTC. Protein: CASSQGDSPREQFF.

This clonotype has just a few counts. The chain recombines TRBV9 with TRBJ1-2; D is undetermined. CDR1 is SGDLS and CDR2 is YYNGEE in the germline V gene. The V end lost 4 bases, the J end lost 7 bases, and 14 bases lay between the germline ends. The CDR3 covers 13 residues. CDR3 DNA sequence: TGTGCCAGCAGCCCGAGGCAGGCGGGTGGCTACACCTTC. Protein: CASSPRQAGGYTF.